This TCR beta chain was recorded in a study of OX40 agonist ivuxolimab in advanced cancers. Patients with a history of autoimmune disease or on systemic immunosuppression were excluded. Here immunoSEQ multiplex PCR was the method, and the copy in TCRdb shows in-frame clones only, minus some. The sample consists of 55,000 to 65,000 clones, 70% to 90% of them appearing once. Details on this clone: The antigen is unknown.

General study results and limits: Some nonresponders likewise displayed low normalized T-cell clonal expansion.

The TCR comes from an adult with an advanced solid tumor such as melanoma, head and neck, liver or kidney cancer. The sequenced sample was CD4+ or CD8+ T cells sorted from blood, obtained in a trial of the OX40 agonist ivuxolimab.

CDR3 protein: CASSPRDDEQYF. DNA of the CDR3: TGTGCCAGCTCACCCAGAGACGACGAGCAGTACTTC. This rearrangement joins TRBV18 to TRBJ2-7, with D unresolved. Germline V CDR1 and CDR2: KGHSH, LQKENI. The CDR3 has 12 residues. V was shortened by 3 bases and J by 5 bases, with 8 bases between the two germline ends. The variable domain in full, completed from reference TRBV18 and TRBJ2-7, reads NAGVMQNPRHLVRRRGQEARLRCSPMKGHSHVYWYRQLPEEGLKFMVYLQKENIIDESGMPKERFSAEFPKEGPSILRIQQVVRGDSAAYFCASSPRDDEQYFGPGTRLTVT.